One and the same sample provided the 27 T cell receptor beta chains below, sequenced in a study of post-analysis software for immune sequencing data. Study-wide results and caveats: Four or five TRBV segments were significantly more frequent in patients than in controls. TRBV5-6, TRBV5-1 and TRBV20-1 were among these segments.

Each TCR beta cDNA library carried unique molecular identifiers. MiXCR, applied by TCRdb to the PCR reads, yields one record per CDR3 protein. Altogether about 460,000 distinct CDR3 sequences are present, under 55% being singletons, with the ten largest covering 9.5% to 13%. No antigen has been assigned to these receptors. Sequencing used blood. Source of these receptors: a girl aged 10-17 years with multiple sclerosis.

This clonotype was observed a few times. The CDR3 nucleotides read TGTGCCAGCAGTCCCAGACTAGCGGGAGGGGTACGCAATGAGCAGTTCTTC. Translating gives CASSPRLAGGVRNEQFF. The V call is TRBV12-3 or TRBV12-4, the J call TRBJ2-1; TRBD2 matches at 14 bases. J was trimmed by 6 bases and V by 5 bases; bases with no gene match: 9. The length of the CDR3 is 17 residues.

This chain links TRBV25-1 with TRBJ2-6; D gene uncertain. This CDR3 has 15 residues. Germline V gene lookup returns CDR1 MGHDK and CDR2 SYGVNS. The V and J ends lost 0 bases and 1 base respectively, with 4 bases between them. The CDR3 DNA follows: TGTGCCAGCAGTGAATATACTTCTGGGGCCAACGTCCTGACTTTC. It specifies CASSEYTSGANVLTF. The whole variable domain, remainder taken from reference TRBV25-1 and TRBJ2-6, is EADIYQTPRYLVIGTGKKITLECSQTMGHDKMYWYQQDPGMELHLIHYSYGVNSTEKGDLSSESTVSRIRTEHFPLTLESARPSHTSQYLCASSEYTSGANVLTFGAGSRLTVL.

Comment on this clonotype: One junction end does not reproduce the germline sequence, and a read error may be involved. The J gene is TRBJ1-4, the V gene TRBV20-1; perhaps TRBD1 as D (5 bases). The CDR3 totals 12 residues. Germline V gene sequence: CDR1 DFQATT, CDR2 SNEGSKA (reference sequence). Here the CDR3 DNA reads TGCAGTGCTCGTAGGGGTAATGAAGAACTGTTTTTT. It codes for CSARRGNEELFF.

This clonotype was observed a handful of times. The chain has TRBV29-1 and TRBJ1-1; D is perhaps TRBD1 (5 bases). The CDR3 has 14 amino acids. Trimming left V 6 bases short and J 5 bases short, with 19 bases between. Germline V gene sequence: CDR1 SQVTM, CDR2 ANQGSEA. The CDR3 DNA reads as TGCAGCGTAGTAGTCCAGGGTTCGGGAACTGAAGCTTTCTTT. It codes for CSVVVQGSGTEAFF.

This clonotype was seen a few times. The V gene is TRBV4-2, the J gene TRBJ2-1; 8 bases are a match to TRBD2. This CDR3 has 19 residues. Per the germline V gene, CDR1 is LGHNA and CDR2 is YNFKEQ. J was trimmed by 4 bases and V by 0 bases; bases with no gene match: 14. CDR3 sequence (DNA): TGTGCCAGCAGCCAAGAGTTAAGCGGGAGAAAGGCTGGATACAATGAGCAGTTCTTC. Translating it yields CASSQELSGRKAGYNEQFF.

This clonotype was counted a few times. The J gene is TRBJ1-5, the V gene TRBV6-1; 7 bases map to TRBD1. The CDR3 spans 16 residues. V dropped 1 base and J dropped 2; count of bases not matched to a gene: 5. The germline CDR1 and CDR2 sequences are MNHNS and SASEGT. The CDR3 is CASSEEAGGGNQPQHF. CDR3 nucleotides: TGTGCCAGCAGTGAAGAGGCAGGGGGAGGCAATCAGCCCCAGCATTTT.

The CDR3 DNA follows: TGTGCCAGCAGTTCACAAGACTGGTCCTACAATGAGCAGTTCTTC. It codes for CASSSQDWSYNEQFF. The V and J genes are TRBV28 and TRBJ2-1; no definite D call. V was shortened by 4 bases and J by 1 base, with 11 bases between the two germline ends. The length of the CDR3 is 15 residues. Germline CDR1 and CDR2: MDHEN and SYDVKM.

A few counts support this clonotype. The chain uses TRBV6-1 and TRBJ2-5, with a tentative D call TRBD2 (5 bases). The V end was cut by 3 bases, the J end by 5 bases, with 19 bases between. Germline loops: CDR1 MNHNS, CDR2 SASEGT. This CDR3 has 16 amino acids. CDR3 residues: CASSDGFPLESETQYF. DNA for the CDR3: TGTGCCAGCAGTGACGGCTTTCCACTAGAGTCGGAGACCCAGTACTTC.

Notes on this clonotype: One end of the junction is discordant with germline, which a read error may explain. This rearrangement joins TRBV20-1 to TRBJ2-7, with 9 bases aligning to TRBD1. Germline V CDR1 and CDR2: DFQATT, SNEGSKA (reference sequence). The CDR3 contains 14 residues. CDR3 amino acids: CSVRVDRGFEPQYF. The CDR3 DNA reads TGTAGTGTGCGGGTCGACAGGGGGTTCGAGCCCCAGTACTTC.

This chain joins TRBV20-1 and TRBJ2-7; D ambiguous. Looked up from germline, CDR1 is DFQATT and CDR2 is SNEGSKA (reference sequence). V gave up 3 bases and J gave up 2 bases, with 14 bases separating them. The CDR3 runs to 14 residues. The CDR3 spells CSASKDLKAYEQYF. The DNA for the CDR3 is TGCAGTGCTAGTAAGGATTTGAAGGCCTACGAGCAGTACTTC.

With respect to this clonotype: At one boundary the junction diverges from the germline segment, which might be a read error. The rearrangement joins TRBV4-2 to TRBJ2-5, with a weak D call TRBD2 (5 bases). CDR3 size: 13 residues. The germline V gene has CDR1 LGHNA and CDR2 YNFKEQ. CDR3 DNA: TGTGTCAGCAGCCAAGATCGGGGAGAGACCCAGTACTTC. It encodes CVSSQDRGETQYF.

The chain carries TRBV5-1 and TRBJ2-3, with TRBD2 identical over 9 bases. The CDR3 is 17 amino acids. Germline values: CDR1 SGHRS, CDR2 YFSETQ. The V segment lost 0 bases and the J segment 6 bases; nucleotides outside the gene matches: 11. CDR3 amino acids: CASSLESGGRVADTQYF. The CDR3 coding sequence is TGCGCCAGCAGCTTGGAGTCTGGCGGGAGGGTTGCGGATACGCAGTATTTT. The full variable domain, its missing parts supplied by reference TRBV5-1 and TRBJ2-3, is KAGVTQTPRYLIKTRGQQVTLSCSPISGHRSVSWYQQTPGQGLQFLFEYFSETQRNKGNFPGRFSGRQFSNSRSEMNVSTLELGDSALYLCASSLESGGRVADTQYFGPGTRLTVL.

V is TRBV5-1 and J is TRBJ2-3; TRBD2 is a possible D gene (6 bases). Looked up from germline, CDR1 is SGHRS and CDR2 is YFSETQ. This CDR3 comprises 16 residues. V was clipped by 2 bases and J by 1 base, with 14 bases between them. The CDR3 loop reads CASSFYPGTGTDTQYF. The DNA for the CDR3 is TGCGCCAGCAGCTTTTACCCGGGGACTGGCACAGATACGCAGTATTTT.

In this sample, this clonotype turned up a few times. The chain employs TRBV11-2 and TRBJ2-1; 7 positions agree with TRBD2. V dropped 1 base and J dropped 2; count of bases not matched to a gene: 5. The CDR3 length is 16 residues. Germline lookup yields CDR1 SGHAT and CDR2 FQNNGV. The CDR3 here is CASSLGWTSPYNEQFF. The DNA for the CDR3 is TGTGCCAGCAGCTTAGGTTGGACTAGTCCCTACAATGAGCAGTTCTTC.

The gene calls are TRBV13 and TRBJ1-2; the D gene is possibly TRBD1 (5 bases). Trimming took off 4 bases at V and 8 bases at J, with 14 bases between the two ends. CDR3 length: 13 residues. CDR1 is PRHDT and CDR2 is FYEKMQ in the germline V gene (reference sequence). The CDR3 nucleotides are TGTGCCAGCAGCTGGGGGGGTGACGCCGGCTACACCTTC. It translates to CASSWGGDAGYTF. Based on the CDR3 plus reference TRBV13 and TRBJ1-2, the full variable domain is AAGVIQSPRHLIKEKRETATLKCYPIPRHDTVYWYQQGPGQDPQFLISFYEKMQSDKGSIPDRFSAQQFSDYHSELNMSSLELGDSALYFCASSWGGDAGYTFGSGTRLTVV.

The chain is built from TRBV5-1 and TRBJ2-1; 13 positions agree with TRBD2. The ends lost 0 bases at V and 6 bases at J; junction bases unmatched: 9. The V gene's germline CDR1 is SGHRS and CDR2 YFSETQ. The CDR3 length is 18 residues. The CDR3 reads CASSLVSETSGRGNEQFF. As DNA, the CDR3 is TGCGCCAGCAGCTTGGTCTCCGAAACTAGCGGGAGGGGCAATGAGCAGTTCTTC.

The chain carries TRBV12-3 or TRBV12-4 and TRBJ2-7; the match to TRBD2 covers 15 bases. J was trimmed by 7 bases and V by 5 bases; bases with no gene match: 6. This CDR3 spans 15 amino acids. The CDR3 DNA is TGTGCCAGCAGTCCCGGACTAGCGGGAGGGCCAGAGCAGTACTTC. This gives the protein CASSPGLAGGPEQYF.

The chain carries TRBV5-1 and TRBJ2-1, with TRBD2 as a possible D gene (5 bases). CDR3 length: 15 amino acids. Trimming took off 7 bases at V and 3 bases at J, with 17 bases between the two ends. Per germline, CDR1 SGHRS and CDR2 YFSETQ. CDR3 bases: TGCGCCAGCCAGGAAGGGCTAGCAGACTACAATGAGCAGTTCTTC. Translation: CASQEGLADYNEQFF.

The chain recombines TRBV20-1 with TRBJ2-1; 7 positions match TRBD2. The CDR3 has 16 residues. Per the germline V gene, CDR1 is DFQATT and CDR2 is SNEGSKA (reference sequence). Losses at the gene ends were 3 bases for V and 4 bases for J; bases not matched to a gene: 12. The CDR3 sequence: CSARIYQAGSYNEQFF. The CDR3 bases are TGCAGTGCTAGGATTTATCAAGCGGGATCTTACAATGAGCAGTTCTTC.

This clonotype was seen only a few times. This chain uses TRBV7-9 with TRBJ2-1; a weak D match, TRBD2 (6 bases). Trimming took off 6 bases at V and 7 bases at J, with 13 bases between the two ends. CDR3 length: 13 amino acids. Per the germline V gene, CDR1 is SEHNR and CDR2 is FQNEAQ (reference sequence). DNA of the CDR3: TGTGCCAGCAGGCGGGACGCTTCGAATGAGCAGTTCTTC. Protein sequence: CASRRDASNEQFF.

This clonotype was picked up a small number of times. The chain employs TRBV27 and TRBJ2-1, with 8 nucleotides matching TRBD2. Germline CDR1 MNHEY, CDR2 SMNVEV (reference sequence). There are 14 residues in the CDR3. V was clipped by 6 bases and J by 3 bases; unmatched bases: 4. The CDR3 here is CASSLSGIYNEQFF. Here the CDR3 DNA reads TGTGCCAGCAGCCTTAGCGGGATCTACAATGAGCAGTTCTTC.

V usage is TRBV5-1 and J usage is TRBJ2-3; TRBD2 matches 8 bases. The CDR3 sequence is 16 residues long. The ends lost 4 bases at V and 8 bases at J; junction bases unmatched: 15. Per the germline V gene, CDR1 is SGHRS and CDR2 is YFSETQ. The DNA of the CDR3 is TGCGCCAGCAGCCCCGCAGCGGGAGCGGCGGGGGGTACGCAGTATTTT. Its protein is CASSPAAGAAGGTQYF. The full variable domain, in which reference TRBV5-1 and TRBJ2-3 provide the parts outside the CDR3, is KAGVTQTPRYLIKTRGQQVTLSCSPISGHRSVSWYQQTPGQGLQFLFEYFSETQRNKGNFPGRFSGRQFSNSRSEMNVSTLELGDSALYLCASSPAAGAAGGTQYFGPGTRLTVL.

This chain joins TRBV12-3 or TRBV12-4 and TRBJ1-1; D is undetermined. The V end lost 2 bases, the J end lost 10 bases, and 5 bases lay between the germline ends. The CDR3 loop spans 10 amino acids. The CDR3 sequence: CASSLSAAFF. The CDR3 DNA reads TGTGCCAGCAGTTTAAGCGCAGCTTTCTTT.

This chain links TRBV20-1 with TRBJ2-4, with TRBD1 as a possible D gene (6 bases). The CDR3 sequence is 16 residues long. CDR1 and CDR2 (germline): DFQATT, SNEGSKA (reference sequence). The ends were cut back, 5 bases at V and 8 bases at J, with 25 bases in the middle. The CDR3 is CSAELGQTPLRDIQYF. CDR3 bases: TGCAGTGCTGAACTAGGACAGACACCTTTAAGGGACATTCAGTACTTC.

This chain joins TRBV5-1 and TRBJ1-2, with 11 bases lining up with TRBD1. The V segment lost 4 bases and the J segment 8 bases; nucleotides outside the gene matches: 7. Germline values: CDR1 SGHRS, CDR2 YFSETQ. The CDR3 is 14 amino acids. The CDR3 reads CASSPGQGEMGYTF. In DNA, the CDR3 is TGCGCCAGCAGCCCGGGACAGGGGGAGATGGGCTACACCTTC.

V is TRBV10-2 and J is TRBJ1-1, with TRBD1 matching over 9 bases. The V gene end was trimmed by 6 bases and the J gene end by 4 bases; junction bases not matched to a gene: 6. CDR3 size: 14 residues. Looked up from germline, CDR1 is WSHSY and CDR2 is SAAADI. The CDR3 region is CASRPGQGGTEAFF. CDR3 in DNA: TGCGCCAGCAGACCGGGACAGGGCGGCACTGAAGCTTTCTTT.

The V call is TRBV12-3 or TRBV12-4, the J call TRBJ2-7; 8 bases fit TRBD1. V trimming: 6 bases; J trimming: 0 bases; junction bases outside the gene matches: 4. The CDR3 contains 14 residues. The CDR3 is CASSRTGNSYEQYF. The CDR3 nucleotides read TGTGCCAGCAGCAGGACAGGGAACTCCTACGAGCAGTACTTC.